This T cell receptor (beta chain) was recorded in a study of cytomegalovirus exposure and HLA in healthy donors. This CDR3 is built from 14 residues. Germline CDR1 is SGHVS and CDR2 is FNYEAQ. The germline V and J ends were trimmed by 1 base and 14 bases, with 20 bases remaining between them. Comment on this clone: The antigen is not known.

Study-wide findings and caveats: Cytomegalovirus association was listed for about 170 TCR beta chains.

The study ran its PCR with 60 Vbeta and 13 Jbeta primers. TCRdb's table, derived via immunoSEQ multiplex PCR, lists solely in-frame clones and lacks some. The table shows 75,000 to 90,000 clones, with around 78% occurring only once. The chain has TRBV7-6 and TRBJ2-5; tentatively, D is TRBD1 (6 bases). Sequencing was carried out using PBMCs. This receptor was identified in a male donor in good health and CMV-seropositive. The CDR3 region has the DNA TGTGCCAGCAGCTTAGGGACAGATAGGGGCCTGCACTACTTC. Protein: CASSLGTDRGLHYF.